This record concerns one T cell receptor beta chain sequence. This sample stems from a study of control samples from healthy donors and cancer patients. The CDR3 consists of 14 residues. CDR1 MNHEY and CDR2 SMNVEV come from the germline V gene (reference sequence). V was pared by 6 bases and J by 8 bases, with 8 bases of the junction left unmatched. Sequencing used immunoSEQ multiplex PCR; TCRdb keeps in-frame clones, though not all of them. The top ten hold 2% to 2.5% of the sample, which has some 130,000 clones, around 92% seen once. The rearrangement uses TRBV27 and TRBJ2-1, with 9 bases identical to TRBD2. The TCR comes from a woman aged 45 to 65 in good health. The source material was blood. The DNA of the CDR3 is TGTGCCAGCAGCCTGTCGGTAGCGGGGGATGAGCAGTTCTTC. Translated, it gives CASSLSVAGDEQFF.